What follows are 2 T cell receptor beta chains derived from one specimen sequenced in a study of shared clonotypes between healthy human individuals (dated by TCRdb to about 2020). The library was prepared using the immunoSEQ multiplex PCR assay. TCRdb re-hosts the immuneACCESS table, in-frame sequences only. Its copies lack some clones; in the studies checked, an unresolved V gene accounts for under half of them, and the cause for the rest is not known. Present in this sample are some 2.1 million clones, over 85% of which were seen just once. More than 0.1% of the sample belongs to the ten largest clones. Sample: naive CD4+ T cells sorted from blood. What this sample's cell subset or site label stands for: CD45RA+ positively selected. These receptors all stem from a young man in good health.

This clone was picked up one time. CDR3 sequence (DNA): TGCGCCAGCAGCTTGCGGGGGGCAGGTGCAGGTTCACCCCTCCACTTT. Translation: CASSLRGAGAGSPLHF. The chain couples TRBV5-1 to TRBJ1-6, with D tentatively TRBD1 (6 bases). The germline gives CDR1 SGHRS, CDR2 YFSETQ. Trimming took off 1 base at V and 9 bases at J, with 17 bases between the two ends. The length of the CDR3 is 16 residues.

This chain links TRBV30 with TRBJ2-5, with D perhaps TRBD2 (5 bases). This CDR3 has 13 amino acids. Germline lookup yields CDR1 GTSNPN and CDR2 SVGIG (reference sequence). V was pared by 5 bases and J by 2 bases, with 12 bases between. The CDR3 region has the DNA TGTGCCTGGGGAGGAAGTTTACAAGAGACCCAGTACTTC. It codes for CAWGGSLQETQYF. The variable domain in full, completed from reference TRBV30 and TRBJ2-5, reads SQTIHQWPATLVQPVGSPLSLECTVEGTSNPNLYWYRQAAGRGLQLLFYSVGIGQISSEVPQNLSASRPQDRQFILSSKKLLLSDSGFYLCAWGGSLQETQYFGPGTRLLVL.